This T cell receptor beta chain came from a study of OX40 agonist ivuxolimab in advanced cancers. Only in-frame clones appear in the TCRdb table, and some are missing; sequencing was by immunoSEQ multiplex PCR. The sample has 40,000 to 55,000 clones, 75% to 90% seen once. With regard to this clone: Its antigen is not known.

Study outcomes and limitations: CD8+ T cells (on average) carried more expanded clones than CD4+ T cells.

The CDR3 consists of 13 residues. The V gene lost 5 bases and the J gene lost 6 bases, with 13 bases spanning the gap. The germline V gene has CDR1 MNHEY and CDR2 SMNVEV (reference sequence). The source of this sequence is an adult with an advanced solid tumor such as melanoma, head and neck, liver or kidney cancer. Material: CD4+ or CD8+ T cells sorted from blood, obtained in a trial of the OX40 agonist ivuxolimab. The J gene is TRBJ1-2, the V gene TRBV27; D is perhaps TRBD1 (6 bases). The CDR3, as DNA: TGTGCCAGCAGTGGCGAGGGGGGAGATGGCTACACCTTC. Translation: CASSGEGGDGYTF.